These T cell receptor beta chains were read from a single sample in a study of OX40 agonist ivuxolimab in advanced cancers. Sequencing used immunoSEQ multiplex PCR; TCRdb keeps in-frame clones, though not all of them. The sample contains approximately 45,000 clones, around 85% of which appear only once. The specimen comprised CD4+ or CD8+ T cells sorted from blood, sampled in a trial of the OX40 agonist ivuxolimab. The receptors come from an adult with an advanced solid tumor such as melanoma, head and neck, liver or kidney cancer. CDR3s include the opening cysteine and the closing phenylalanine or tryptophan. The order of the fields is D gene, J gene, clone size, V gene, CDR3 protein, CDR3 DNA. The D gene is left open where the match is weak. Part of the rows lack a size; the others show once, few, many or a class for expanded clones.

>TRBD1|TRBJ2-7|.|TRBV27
CASSPGTGWNEQYF
TGTGCCAGCAGTCCCGGGACAGGGTGGAACGAGCAGTACTTC
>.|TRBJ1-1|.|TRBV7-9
CASSLVGRNTEAFF
TGTGCCAGCAGCTTAGTTGGAAGAAACACTGAAGCTTTCTTT
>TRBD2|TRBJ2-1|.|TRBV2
CASKWGLANEQFF
TGTGCCAGCAAGTGGGGACTAGCCAATGAGCAGTTCTTC
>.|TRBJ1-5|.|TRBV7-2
CASSPANQPQHF
TGTGCCAGCAGCCCTGCCAATCAGCCCCAGCATTTT
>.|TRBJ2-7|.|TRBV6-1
CASSALGTGHEQYF
TGTGCCAGCAGTGCCCTGGGCACGGGGCACGAGCAGTACTTC
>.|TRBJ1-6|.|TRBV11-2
CASSLWAVDNSPLHF
TGTGCCAGCAGCTTATGGGCAGTAGATAATTCACCCCTCCACTTT
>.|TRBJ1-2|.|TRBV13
CASSLQGRDGYTF
TGTGCCAGCAGCCTACAGGGTAGGGATGGCTACACCTTC
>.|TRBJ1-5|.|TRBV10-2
CASRPEGNQPQHF
TGCGCCAGCAGACCGGAGGGCAATCAGCCCCAGCATTTT
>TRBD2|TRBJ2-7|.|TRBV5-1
CASSGGGTPGYEQYF
TGCGCCAGCAGCGGGGGGGGAACACCCGGCTACGAGCAGTACTTC
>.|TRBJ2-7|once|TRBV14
CASSQEGGRDEQYF
TGTGCCAGCAGCCAAGAAGGGGGGAGGGACGAGCAGTACTTC
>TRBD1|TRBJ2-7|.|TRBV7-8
CASSPRTGAYEQYF
TGTGCCAGCAGCCCACGGACAGGGGCCTACGAGCAGTACTTC
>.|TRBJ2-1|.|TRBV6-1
CASSGSFGFVNEQFF
TGTGCCAGCAGTGGATCTTTCGGTTTCGTAAATGAGCAGTTCTTC
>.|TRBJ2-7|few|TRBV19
CASSFQGTANMWEQYF
TGTGCCAGTAGCTTTCAGGGTACCGCGAATATGTGGGAGCAGTACTTC
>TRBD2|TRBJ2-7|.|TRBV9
CASSVGLAGSYEQYF
TGTGCCAGCAGCGTAGGGCTAGCGGGATCCTACGAGCAGTACTTC
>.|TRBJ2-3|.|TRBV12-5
CASGLVLGGTDTQYF
TGTGCTAGTGGTTTGGTTCTAGGGGGCACAGATACGCAGTATTTT
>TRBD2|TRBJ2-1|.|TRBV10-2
CASSGLALGEQFF
TGCGCCAGCAGTGGACTAGCTCTGGGTGAGCAGTTCTTC
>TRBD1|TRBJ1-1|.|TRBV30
CAWSTDRGRTEAFF
TGTGCCTGGAGTACCGACAGGGGAAGGACTGAAGCTTTCTTT
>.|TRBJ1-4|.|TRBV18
CASSPQQGRGSGGGKLFF
TGTGCCAGCTCACCCCAGCAGGGTCGAGGGTCCGGTGGTGGAAAACTGTTTTTT